The 9 T cell receptor beta chains presented below share a single source sample, sequenced in a study of T-cell memory formation after mild COVID-19. TCRdb ran MiXCR on the 5' RACE reads and lists one entry per CDR3 protein. The sample records roughly 350,000 distinct CDR3 sequences, under 30% being singletons. Material: PBMCs or a T cell subset sorted from them (not recorded which). These receptors all stem from an adult woman who had mild COVID-19 (a few samples of this study predate the infection). Cell type and time point are not known.

The gene calls are TRBV12-3 or TRBV12-4 and TRBJ1-5; the match to TRBD1 covers 7 bases. CDR3 length: 14 residues. Germline trimming cut 6 bases from V and 2 bases from J; bases unmatched to any gene: 4. CDR3 amino acids: CASSRGTGNQPQHF. The CDR3 coding sequence is TGTGCCAGCAGCCGGGGGACAGGCAATCAGCCCCAGCATTTT.

The chain has TRBV12-3 or TRBV12-4 and TRBJ2-3; possible D gene TRBD1, 5 bases. Trimming removed 1 base at V and 4 bases at J, with 12 bases between. The CDR3 is made up of 15 amino acids. CDR3 sequence: CASSLGWGPADTQYF. The CDR3 nucleotides are TGTGCCAGCAGTTTAGGGTGGGGCCCCGCAGATACGCAGTATTTT.

This clonotype was counted only a few times. V and J are TRBV5-1 and TRBJ1-1; D perhaps matches TRBD1 (6 bases). The CDR3 has 16 amino acids. Germline loops: CDR1 SGHRS, CDR2 YFSETQ. Deletions cut 2 bases from V and 3 bases from J, with 17 bases between. The CDR3 here is CASSFVSGAGYTEAFF. The CDR3 DNA reads TGCGCCAGCAGCTTCGTATCGGGGGCGGGGTACACTGAAGCTTTCTTT.

This clonotype turned up a few times. The chain joins TRBV21-1 to TRBJ2-5. TRBV21-1 is classified as a pseudogene. The CDR3 has 10 residues. The DNA for the CDR3 is TGTGCCAGCAGTACGGAGACCCAGTACTTC. Translating it yields CASSTETQYF.

This chain links TRBV29-1 with TRBJ2-3; TRBD2 matches 14 bases. After removal of 6 bases from V and 4 bases from J, the junction contained 3 bases not matched to a gene. From germline, CDR1 is SQVTM and CDR2 ANQGSEA. CDR3 length: 14 amino acids. DNA of the CDR3: TGCAGCGTGGGACTAGCGGGAGCTCCAGATACGCAGTATTTT. Encoded protein: CSVGLAGAPDTQYF.

In this sample, this clonotype turned up a few times. For the CDR3, the DNA is TGTGCCACCAGTGGCCTCGGCGAGACCCAGTACTTC. This translates into CATSGLGETQYF. The gene calls are TRBV24-1 and TRBJ2-5, with D uncertain. V lost 5 bases to trimming and J lost 5 bases, with 8 bases between them. This CDR3 spans 12 amino acids. Germline lookup yields CDR1 KGHDR and CDR2 SFDVKD.

The rearrangement joins TRBV29-1 to TRBJ1-1; TRBD1 matches at 7 bases. After removal of 5 bases from V and 1 base from J, the junction contained 7 bases not matched to a gene. Germline V gene lookup returns CDR1 SQVTM and CDR2 ANQGSEA. The CDR3 sequence is 14 residues long. CDR3 DNA sequence: TGCAGCGTTTTGGATCAGGGGGGGAACACTGAAGCTTTCTTT. The encoded protein is CSVLDQGGNTEAFF.

The rearrangement links TRBV9 to TRBJ2-6; possible D gene TRBD2, 7 bases. V was shortened by 1 base and J by 0 bases, with 14 bases between the two germline ends. The CDR3 sequence is 18 residues long. Germline V lookup: CDR1 SGDLS, CDR2 YYNGEE. The CDR3 coding sequence is TGTGCCAGCAGCGTATTCGGGGGGCCGGTCTCTGGGGCCAACGTCCTGACTTTC. This codes for CASSVFGGPVSGANVLTF. Full variable domain (outside the CDR3, taken from reference TRBV9 and TRBJ2-6): DSGVTQTPKHLITATGQRVTLRCSPRSGDLSVYWYQQSLDQGLQFLIQYYNGEERAKGNILERFSAQQFPDLHSELNLSSLELGDSALYFCASSVFGGPVSGANVLTFGAGSRLTVL.

The rearrangement joins TRBV10-3 to TRBJ1-5; a possible D gene is TRBD1 (5 bases). V gave up 4 bases and J gave up 3 bases, with 7 bases separating them. The CDR3 totals 13 residues. Per the germline V gene, CDR1 is ENHRY and CDR2 is SYGVKD. CDR3 sequence: CAISATDNQPQHF. DNA of the CDR3: TGTGCCATCAGTGCGACAGACAATCAGCCCCAGCATTTT.